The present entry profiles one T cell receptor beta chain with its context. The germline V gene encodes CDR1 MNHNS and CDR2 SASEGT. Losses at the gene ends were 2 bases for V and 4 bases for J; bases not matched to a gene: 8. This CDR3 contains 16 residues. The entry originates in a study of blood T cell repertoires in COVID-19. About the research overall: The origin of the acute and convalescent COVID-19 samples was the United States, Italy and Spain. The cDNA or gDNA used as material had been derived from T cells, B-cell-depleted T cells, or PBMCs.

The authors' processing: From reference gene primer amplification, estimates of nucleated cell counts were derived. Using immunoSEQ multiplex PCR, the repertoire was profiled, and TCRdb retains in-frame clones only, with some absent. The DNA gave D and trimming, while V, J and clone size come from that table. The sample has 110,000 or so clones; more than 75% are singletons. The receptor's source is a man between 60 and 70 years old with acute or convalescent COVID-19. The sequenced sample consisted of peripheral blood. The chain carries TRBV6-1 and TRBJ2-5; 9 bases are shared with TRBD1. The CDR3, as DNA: TGTGCCAGCAGTGAATCCGGGACAGGGTACCGAGAGACCCAGTACTTC. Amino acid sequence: CASSESGTGYRETQYF.